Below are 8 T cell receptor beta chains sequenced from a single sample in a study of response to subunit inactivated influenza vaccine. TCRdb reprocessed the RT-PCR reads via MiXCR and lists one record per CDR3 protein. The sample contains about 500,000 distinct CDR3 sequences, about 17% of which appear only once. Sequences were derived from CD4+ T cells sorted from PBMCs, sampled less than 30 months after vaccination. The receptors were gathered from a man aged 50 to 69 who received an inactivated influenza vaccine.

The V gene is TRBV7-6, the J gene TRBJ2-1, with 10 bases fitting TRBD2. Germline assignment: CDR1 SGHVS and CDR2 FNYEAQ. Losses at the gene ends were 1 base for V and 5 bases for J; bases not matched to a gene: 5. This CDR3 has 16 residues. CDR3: CASSLESGTSDNEQFF. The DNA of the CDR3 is TGTGCCAGCAGCTTAGAGTCCGGGACTAGCGACAATGAGCAGTTCTTC.

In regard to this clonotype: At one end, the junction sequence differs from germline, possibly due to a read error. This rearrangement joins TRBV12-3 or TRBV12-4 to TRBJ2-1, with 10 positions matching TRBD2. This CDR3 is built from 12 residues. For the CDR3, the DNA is TGTGCCAGCAGGCTTAGCGGGGGGCCAAGGGTCTTC. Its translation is CASRLSGGPRVF.

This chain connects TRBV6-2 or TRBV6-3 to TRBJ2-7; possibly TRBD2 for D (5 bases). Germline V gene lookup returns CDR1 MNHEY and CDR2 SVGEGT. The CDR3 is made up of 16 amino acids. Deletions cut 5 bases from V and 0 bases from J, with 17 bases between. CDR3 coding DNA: TGTGCCAGCAGTGCCCTATTTAGCGCTGGCTCCTACGAGCAGTACTTC. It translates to CASSALFSAGSYEQYF.

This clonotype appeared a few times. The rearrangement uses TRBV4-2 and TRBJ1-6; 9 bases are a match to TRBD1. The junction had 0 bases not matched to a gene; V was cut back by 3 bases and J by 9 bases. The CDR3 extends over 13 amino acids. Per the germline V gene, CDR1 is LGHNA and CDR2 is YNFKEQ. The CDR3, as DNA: TGTGCCAGCAGCCAGGGACAGGGTTCACCCCTCCACTTT. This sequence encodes CASSQGQGSPLHF.

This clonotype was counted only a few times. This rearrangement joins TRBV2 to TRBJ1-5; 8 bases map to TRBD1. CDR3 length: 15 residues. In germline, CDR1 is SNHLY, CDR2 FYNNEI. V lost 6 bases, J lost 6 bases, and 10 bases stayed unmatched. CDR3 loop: CASSGQGPPGQPQHF. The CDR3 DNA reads TGTGCCAGCAGCGGACAGGGACCGCCGGGTCAGCCCCAGCATTTT.

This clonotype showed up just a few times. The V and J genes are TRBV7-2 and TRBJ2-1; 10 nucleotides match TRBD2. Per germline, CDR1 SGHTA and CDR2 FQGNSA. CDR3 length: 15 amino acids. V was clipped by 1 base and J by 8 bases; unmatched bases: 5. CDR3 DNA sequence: TGTGCCAGCAGCTTAGAAGCGGGAGGGCCCTATGAGCAGTTCTTC. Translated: CASSLEAGGPYEQFF.

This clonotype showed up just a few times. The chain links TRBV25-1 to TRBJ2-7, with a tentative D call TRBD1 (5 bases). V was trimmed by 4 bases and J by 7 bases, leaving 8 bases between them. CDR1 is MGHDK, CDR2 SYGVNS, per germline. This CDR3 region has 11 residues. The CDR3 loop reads CASSAYREQYF. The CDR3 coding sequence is TGTGCCAGCAGTGCCTACAGGGAGCAGTACTTC.

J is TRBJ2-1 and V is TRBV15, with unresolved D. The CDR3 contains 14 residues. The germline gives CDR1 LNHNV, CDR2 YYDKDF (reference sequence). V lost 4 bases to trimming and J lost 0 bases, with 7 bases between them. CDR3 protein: CATSKDPSYNEQFF. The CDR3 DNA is TGTGCCACCAGCAAAGATCCCTCCTACAATGAGCAGTTCTTC.